A selection of T cell receptor beta chains follows, all from one sample in a study of CD8 T cells in ankylosing spondylitis. From the 5' RACE reads, TCRdb called clonotypes with MiXCR, one entry per CDR3 protein. The sample has about 340,000 distinct CDR3 sequences; 14% to 15% are singletons. The sample taken for sequencing was blood, either unsorted or a sorted T cell fraction (not recorded which). These receptor sequences come from a male donor with ankylosing spondylitis or in good health (not recorded which). CDR3s include the opening cysteine and the closing phenylalanine or tryptophan. D genes are given only for firm matches. Size values are once, few and many counts, or a class for expanded clones, and some rows have none.

CDR3aa: CASSQDYPAGVHEQYF; CDR3nt: TGCGCCAGCAGCCAAGATTATCCAGCGGGAGTTCACGAGCAGTACTTC; abundance: -; d_gene: TRBD2; j_gene: TRBJ2-7; v_gene: TRBV4-1
CDR3aa: CATSDLVRSGNEQFF; CDR3nt: TGTGCCACCAGTGATTTAGTACGGTCGGGCAATGAGCAGTTCTTC; abundance: -; d_gene: -; j_gene: TRBJ2-1; v_gene: TRBV24-1
CDR3aa: CASSLVRLNTEAFF; CDR3nt: TGCGCCAGCAGCTTGGTTAGGCTGAACACTGAAGCTTTCTTT; abundance: -; d_gene: -; j_gene: TRBJ1-1; v_gene: TRBV5-1
CDR3aa: CASSRVPVGDTQYF; CDR3nt: TGTGCCAGCAGTCGGGTCCCCGTGGGGGATACGCAGTATTTT; abundance: few; d_gene: -; j_gene: TRBJ2-3; v_gene: TRBV7-9
CDR3aa: CASSQDIGRTQYF; CDR3nt: TGTGCCAGCAGCCAAGATATTGGAAGAACCCAGTACTTC; abundance: -; d_gene: -; j_gene: TRBJ2-5; v_gene: TRBV14
CDR3aa: CSANRGQETQYF; CDR3nt: TGCAGTGCTAACAGGGGACAAGAGACCCAGTACTTC; abundance: few; d_gene: TRBD1; j_gene: TRBJ2-5; v_gene: TRBV20-1
CDR3aa: CASSFWQAGTNEKLFF; CDR3nt: TGTGCCAGCAGTTTCTGGCAGGCAGGAACTAATGAAAAACTGTTTTTT; abundance: few; d_gene: -; j_gene: TRBJ1-4; v_gene: TRBV12-3/TRBV12-4
CDR3aa: CASILAGGSYNEQFF; CDR3nt: TGTGCCAGCATATTAGCGGGAGGGAGCTACAATGAGCAGTTCTTC; abundance: -; d_gene: TRBD2; j_gene: TRBJ2-1; v_gene: TRBV6-2/TRBV6-3
CDR3aa: CASSSRDRGGGEQYF; CDR3nt: TGTGCCAGCAGTTCCCGGGACAGGGGCGGCGGCGAGCAGTACTTC; abundance: -; d_gene: TRBD1; j_gene: TRBJ2-7; v_gene: TRBV28
CDR3aa: CATSPAGGGFYNEQFF; CDR3nt: TGTGCCACCAGCCCCGCTGGAGGTGGTTTCTACAATGAGCAGTTCTTC; abundance: -; d_gene: -; j_gene: TRBJ2-1; v_gene: TRBV15
CDR3aa: CSVGSHVNPGYTF; CDR3nt: TGCAGCGTTGGGTCCCATGTGAACCCTGGCTACACCTTC; abundance: many; d_gene: -; j_gene: TRBJ1-2; v_gene: TRBV29-1
CDR3aa: CASTQSGGDRSPLHF; CDR3nt: TGTGCCAGCACCCAAAGTGGGGGGGATCGGTCACCCCTCCACTTT; abundance: few; d_gene: -; j_gene: TRBJ1-6; v_gene: TRBV27
CDR3aa: CASSLSEETQYF; CDR3nt: TGCGCCAGCAGCTTGTCAGAAGAGACCCAGTACTTC; abundance: few; d_gene: -; j_gene: TRBJ2-5; v_gene: TRBV5-1
CDR3aa: CASSPMGLAGVLRGTDTQYF; CDR3nt: TGTGCCAGCTCACCCATGGGACTAGCGGGAGTATTAAGAGGAACAGATACGCAGTATTTT; abundance: -; d_gene: TRBD2; j_gene: TRBJ2-3; v_gene: TRBV18
CDR3aa: CASNRGGRVAFF; CDR3nt: TGTGCCAGCAACCGTGGGGGCAGGGTAGCTTTCTTT; abundance: -; d_gene: -; j_gene: TRBJ1-1; v_gene: TRBV12-3/TRBV12-4
CDR3aa: CASSYRDRGSYGYTF; CDR3nt: TGTGCCAGCAGTTACCGGGACAGGGGCTCATATGGCTACACCTTC; abundance: -; d_gene: TRBD1; j_gene: TRBJ1-2; v_gene: TRBV6-5
CDR3aa: CSGRTAGGGELFF; CDR3nt: TGCAGCGGACGGACGGCAGGAGGCGGGGAGCTGTTTTTT; abundance: -; d_gene: -; j_gene: TRBJ2-2; v_gene: TRBV29-1
CDR3aa: CSVGTGGAKNIQYF; CDR3nt: TGCAGCGTTGGGACAGGTGGGGCCAAAAACATTCAGTACTTC; abundance: -; d_gene: TRBD1; j_gene: TRBJ2-4; v_gene: TRBV29-1
CDR3aa: CASLAGLHGPYIQYF; CDR3nt: TGTGCCAGTTTAGCGGGGCTTCACGGTCCGTACATTCAGTACTTC; abundance: -; d_gene: TRBD2; j_gene: TRBJ2-4; v_gene: TRBV7-2
CDR3aa: CASSFRQGGLKGYTF; CDR3nt: TGTGCCAGCAGCTTCAGACAGGGAGGGTTAAAAGGCTACACCTTC; abundance: few; d_gene: TRBD1; j_gene: TRBJ1-2; v_gene: TRBV7-2
CDR3aa: CSVSRSYEQYF; CDR3nt: TGCAGCGTTTCGCGATCCTACGAGCAGTACTTC; abundance: -; d_gene: -; j_gene: TRBJ2-7; v_gene: TRBV29-1
CDR3aa: CASSLGFGTSGADTQYF; CDR3nt: TGCGCCAGCAGCCTAGGGTTTGGGACTAGCGGGGCAGATACGCAGTATTTT; abundance: -; d_gene: TRBD2; j_gene: TRBJ2-3; v_gene: TRBV4-1
CDR3aa: CASSPQGRGDTGELFF; CDR3nt: TGTGCCAGCAGCCCCCAGGGAAGAGGGGACACCGGGGAGCTGTTTTTT; abundance: -; d_gene: -; j_gene: TRBJ2-2; v_gene: TRBV5-4
CDR3aa: CASSLVLGGYTF; CDR3nt: TGTGCCAGCAGCTTAGTGCTGGGCGGCTACACCTTC; abundance: few; d_gene: -; j_gene: TRBJ1-2; v_gene: TRBV7-9
CDR3aa: CASSLGSYTEAFF; CDR3nt: TGTGCCAGCAGCTTAGGTAGCTACACTGAAGCTTTCTTT; abundance: many; d_gene: -; j_gene: TRBJ1-1; v_gene: TRBV7-2
CDR3aa: CASSLAPDWNTGELFF; CDR3nt: TGCGCCAGCAGCTTGGCTCCAGACTGGAACACCGGGGAGCTGTTTTTT; abundance: few; d_gene: -; j_gene: TRBJ2-2; v_gene: TRBV5-1
CDR3aa: CASSPPGGSGHYGYTF; CDR3nt: TGTGCCAGCAGTCCCCCCGGGGGTTCGGGCCACTATGGCTACACCTTC; abundance: -; d_gene: -; j_gene: TRBJ1-2; v_gene: TRBV12-3/TRBV12-4
CDR3aa: CASSPELVPYNEQFF; CDR3nt: TGTGCCAGCAGCCCGGAGCTAGTCCCCTACAATGAGCAGTTCTTC; abundance: few; d_gene: -; j_gene: TRBJ2-1; v_gene: TRBV3-1
CDR3aa: CAFSEQTVYTGELFF; CDR3nt: TGTGCCTTCTCTGAACAGACCGTCTACACCGGGGAGCTGTTTTTT; abundance: few; d_gene: -; j_gene: TRBJ2-2; v_gene: TRBV2
CDR3aa: CASSPNPGTGELFF; CDR3nt: TGTGCCAGCAGCCCCAACCCGGGGACCGGGGAGCTGTTTTTT; abundance: -; d_gene: -; j_gene: TRBJ2-2; v_gene: TRBV7-2
CDR3aa: CASSGLETQYF; CDR3nt: TGTGCCAGCAGCGGGCTGGAGACCCAGTACTTC; abundance: -; d_gene: -; j_gene: TRBJ2-5; v_gene: TRBV3-1
CDR3aa: CSAPRGQETQYF; CDR3nt: TGCAGTGCTCCTCGGGGTCAAGAGACCCAGTACTTC; abundance: -; d_gene: -; j_gene: TRBJ2-5; v_gene: TRBV20-1
CDR3aa: CASSRDQNTDTQYF; CDR3nt: TGCGCCAGCAGCCGGGACCAAAACACAGATACGCAGTATTTT; abundance: -; d_gene: -; j_gene: TRBJ2-3; v_gene: TRBV5-1
CDR3aa: CASSIRDGSTEAFF; CDR3nt: TGTGCCAGTAGCATCCGGGACGGCAGCACTGAAGCTTTCTTT; abundance: -; d_gene: -; j_gene: TRBJ1-1; v_gene: TRBV19
CDR3aa: CASSSIQTGYGYTF; CDR3nt: TGTGCCAGCAGCTCCATTCAGACAGGCTATGGCTACACCTTC; abundance: many; d_gene: -; j_gene: TRBJ1-2; v_gene: TRBV11-2
CDR3aa: CASSLGEVSYNEQFF; CDR3nt: TGTGCCAGCAGCCTTGGGGAGGTATCCTACAATGAGCAGTTCTTC; abundance: -; d_gene: -; j_gene: TRBJ2-1; v_gene: TRBV7-2
CDR3aa: CASSQPTSGSSYNEQFF; CDR3nt: TGCGCCAGCAGCCAACCTACTAGCGGTAGCTCCTACAATGAGCAGTTCTTC; abundance: few; d_gene: TRBD2; j_gene: TRBJ2-1; v_gene: TRBV4-1
CDR3aa: CATSGPAVHLNSYNEQFF; CDR3nt: TGTGCCACCAGTGGGCCTGCCGTTCACTTGAACTCCTACAATGAGCAGTTCTTC; abundance: many; d_gene: -; j_gene: TRBJ2-1; v_gene: TRBV24-1
CDR3aa: CASSRDTFPTQAWLFF; CDR3nt: TGTGCCAGCTCAAGGGATACGTTCCCGACACAGGCATGGCTGTTCTTC; abundance: -; d_gene: -; j_gene: TRBJ2-1; v_gene: TRBV18
CDR3aa: CASSLEGPEADTQYF; CDR3nt: TGCGCCAGCAGCTTGGAAGGCCCGGAAGCAGATACGCAGTATTTT; abundance: many; d_gene: -; j_gene: TRBJ2-3; v_gene: TRBV5-1
CDR3aa: CASSLGQLNEKLFF; CDR3nt: TGTGCCAGCAGCTTAGGACAGCTAAATGAAAAACTGTTTTTT; abundance: -; d_gene: -; j_gene: TRBJ1-4; v_gene: TRBV7-9
CDR3aa: CASSLEVDGGNYGYTF; CDR3nt: TGCGCCAGCAGCTTGGAGGTGGACGGGGGGAACTATGGCTACACCTTC; abundance: -; d_gene: -; j_gene: TRBJ1-2; v_gene: TRBV5-1
CDR3aa: CASSPGLAKYEQYF; CDR3nt: TGTGCCAGCAGCCCCGGACTAGCGAAGTACGAGCAGTACTTC; abundance: -; d_gene: TRBD2; j_gene: TRBJ2-7; v_gene: TRBV7-9
CDR3aa: CSGTSGRNEQFF; CDR3nt: TGTTCGGGGACTAGCGGGAGGAATGAGCAGTTCTTC; abundance: few; d_gene: TRBD2; j_gene: TRBJ2-1; v_gene: TRBV29-1
CDR3aa: CASSPGPLTDTQYF; CDR3nt: TGTGCCAGCTCACCCGGGCCACTCACAGATACGCAGTATTTT; abundance: -; d_gene: -; j_gene: TRBJ2-3; v_gene: TRBV18
CDR3aa: CASRRDRLNTEAFF; CDR3nt: TGTGCCAGCAGGCGGGACAGATTGAACACTGAAGCTTTCTTT; abundance: many; d_gene: TRBD1; j_gene: TRBJ1-1; v_gene: TRBV12-3/TRBV12-4
CDR3aa: CSAPAGTGELFF; CDR3nt: TGCAGTGCTCCCGCGGGGACCGGGGAGCTGTTTTTT; abundance: -; d_gene: -; j_gene: TRBJ2-2; v_gene: TRBV20-1
CDR3aa: CASSQERGSPTGELFF; CDR3nt: TGTGCCAGCAGCCAAGAGCGGGGCTCCCCGACCGGGGAGCTGTTTTTT; abundance: many; d_gene: -; j_gene: TRBJ2-2; v_gene: TRBV4-2
CDR3aa: CASSLDAYEQYF; CDR3nt: TGTGCCAGCAGCTTAGACGCTTACGAGCAGTACTTC; abundance: many; d_gene: -; j_gene: TRBJ2-7; v_gene: TRBV7-9
CDR3aa: CSASRDVDYNEQFF; CDR3nt: TGCAGTGCTAGTCGAGACGTCGACTACAATGAGCAGTTCTTC; abundance: -; d_gene: -; j_gene: TRBJ2-1; v_gene: TRBV20-1
CDR3aa: CASESGGQGAYEQYF; CDR3nt: TGTGCCAGTGAGAGTGGGGGACAGGGGGCCTACGAGCAGTACTTC; abundance: many; d_gene: TRBD1; j_gene: TRBJ2-7; v_gene: TRBV2
CDR3aa: CSATPQGAGSFLYEQYF; CDR3nt: TGCAGTGCTACCCCTCAGGGGGCAGGGAGTTTCCTCTACGAGCAGTACTTC; abundance: -; d_gene: TRBD1; j_gene: TRBJ2-7; v_gene: TRBV20-1
CDR3aa: CASRTGSNYGYTF; CDR3nt: TGTGCCAGCAGGACAGGGTCTAACTATGGCTACACCTTC; abundance: -; d_gene: TRBD1; j_gene: TRBJ1-2; v_gene: TRBV2
CDR3aa: CSARPDRAGNTIYF; CDR3nt: TGCAGTGCTAGACCGGACAGGGCTGGAAACACCATATATTTT; abundance: -; d_gene: TRBD1; j_gene: TRBJ1-3; v_gene: TRBV20-1
CDR3aa: CASSQTGQVNQPQHF; CDR3nt: TGCGCCAGCAGCCAGACGGGACAAGTAAATCAGCCCCAGCATTTT; abundance: -; d_gene: -; j_gene: TRBJ1-5; v_gene: TRBV4-1
CDR3aa: CASSLDWGRDGYTF; CDR3nt: TGTGCCAGCAGCTTAGACTGGGGCAGGGATGGCTACACCTTC; abundance: many; d_gene: -; j_gene: TRBJ1-2; v_gene: TRBV7-9
CDR3aa: CASSQGQLAYEQYF; CDR3nt: TGTGCCAGCAGCCAAGGACAGCTAGCCTACGAGCAGTACTTC; abundance: -; d_gene: -; j_gene: TRBJ2-7; v_gene: TRBV14
CDR3aa: CASTPLGDEQFF; CDR3nt: TGTGCCAGCACCCCGTTAGGGGATGAGCAGTTCTTC; abundance: -; d_gene: -; j_gene: TRBJ2-1; v_gene: TRBV7-8
CDR3aa: CSARDGRNEKLFF; CDR3nt: TGCAGTGCTAGAGACGGGCGTAATGAAAAACTGTTTTTT; abundance: -; d_gene: -; j_gene: TRBJ1-4; v_gene: TRBV20-1